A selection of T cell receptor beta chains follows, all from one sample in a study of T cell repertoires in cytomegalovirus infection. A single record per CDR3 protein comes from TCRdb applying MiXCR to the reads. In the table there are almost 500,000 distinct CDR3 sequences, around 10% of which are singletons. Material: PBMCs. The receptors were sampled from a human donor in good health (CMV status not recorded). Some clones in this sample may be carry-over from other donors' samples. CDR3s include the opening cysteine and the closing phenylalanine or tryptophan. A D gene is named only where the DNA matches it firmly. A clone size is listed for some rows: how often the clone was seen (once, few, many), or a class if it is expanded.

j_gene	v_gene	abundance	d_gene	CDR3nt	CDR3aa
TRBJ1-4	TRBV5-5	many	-	TGTGCCAGCAGCAAGGGACACGATAATGAAAAACTGTTTTTT	CASSKGHDNEKLFF
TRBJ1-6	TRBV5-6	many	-	TGTGCCAGCAGCATCCTGACCCGGGGGAGTTCACCCCTCCACTTT	CASSILTRGSSPLHF
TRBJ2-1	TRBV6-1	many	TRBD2	TGTGCCAGCAGAACGAGGGGATACCGGGGGGGGACTAGCGGGGGTGAGCAGTTCTTC	CASRTRGYRGGTSGGEQFF
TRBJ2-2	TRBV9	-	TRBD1	TGTGCCAGCAGCGTAGCCCATTTACGAGGGGGCAACACCGGGGAGCTGTTTTTT	CASSVAHLRGGNTGELFF
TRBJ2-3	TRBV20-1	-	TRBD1	TGCAGTGCTAGAGATCTGGGACAGGGAGGCGATACGCAGTATTTT	CSARDLGQGGDTQYF
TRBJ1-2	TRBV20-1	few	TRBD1	TGCAGCCTCCCGGGACAGTCCTATGGCTACACCTTC	CSLPGQSYGYTF
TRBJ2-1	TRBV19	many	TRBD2	TGTGCCAGTAGTACTTTAGCGGGAGGGCTTTACAATGAGCAGTTCTTC	CASSTLAGGLYNEQFF
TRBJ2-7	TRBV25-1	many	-	TGTGCCAGCAGTGACAGGGGCGGCTACGAGCAGTACTTC	CASSDRGGYEQYF
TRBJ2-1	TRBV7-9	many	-	TGTGCCAGCAGCTTTTACCGGGGGCGCTTAAATGAGCAGTTCTTC	CASSFYRGRLNEQFF
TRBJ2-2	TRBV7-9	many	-	TGTGCCAGCAGCCCACGGTACACGGTTAACACCGGGGAGCTGTTTTTT	CASSPRYTVNTGELFF
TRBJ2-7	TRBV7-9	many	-	TGTGCCAGCAGCCCCCCCCCAGGTACCTACGAGCAGTACTTC	CASSPPPGTYEQYF
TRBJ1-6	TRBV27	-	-	TGTGCCACCCTTCGGCCGGGGAGCTCCTATAATTCACCCCTCCACTTT	CATLRPGSSYNSPLHF